This is a list of T cell receptor beta chains from one sample in a study of CD4+ T cells in melanoma. TCRdb's copy holds only in-frame clones and misses some; the assay was immunoSEQ multiplex PCR. The sample lists roughly 150,000 clones; around 90% were seen once. Receptors were obtained from a human donor with melanoma. Both conserved end residues are part of each CDR3. The D gene is left open where the match is weak. Clone size is not always given. Where it is, it says once, few, many or a class for expanded clones.

j_gene,v_gene,abundance,d_gene,CDR3nt,CDR3aa
TRBJ2-3,TRBV7-9,once,TRBD1,TGTGCGACAGGGCCACCAGATACGCAGTATTTT,CATGPPDTQYF
TRBJ2-2,TRBV30,-,-,TGTGCCTGGAGGGGTCTGAGCGCGAACACCGGGGAGCTGTTTTTT,CAWRGLSANTGELFF
TRBJ2-2,TRBV5-8,-,TRBD2,TGTGCCAGCAGCTTCGCGGGGGGCAACACCGGGGAGCTGTTTTTT,CASSFAGGNTGELFF
TRBJ1-1,TRBV10-3,-,-,TGTGCCATCAGTGGGGGGGTCTCCGCGGGATATGAAGCTTTCTTT,CAISGGVSAGYEAFF
TRBJ1-3,TRBV9,-,TRBD1,TGTGCCAGCAGCCCGACAGGGGTGGAAAACACCATATATTTT,CASSPTGVENTIYF
TRBJ2-5,TRBV11-3,-,-,TGTGCCAGCAGCCCAGGTCTGTCCAAGGCCCAGTACTTC,CASSPGLSKAQYF
TRBJ2-7,TRBV29-1,-,TRBD1,TGCAGCGTTGAGGCCGTGAACAGGGGGTACGAGCAGTACTTC,CSVEAVNRGYEQYF
TRBJ1-1,TRBV30,once,TRBD1,TGTGCCTGGAGGAAGGACAGGGCGAACACTGAAGCTTTCTTT,CAWRKDRANTEAFF
TRBJ2-7,TRBV5-1,-,TRBD2,TGCGCCAGCAGCACCAGTACTAGCGGGGGGGTGAAGGAGCAGTACTTC,CASSTSTSGGVKEQYF
TRBJ1-3,TRBV13,-,-,TGTGCCAGCGGCGCGGCACGGGGAGGAAACACCATATATTTT,CASGAARGGNTIYF
TRBJ2-3,TRBV6-6,once,TRBD1,TGTGCCAGTGATAAACAGGGGGCCACAGATACGCAGTATTTT,CASDKQGATDTQYF
TRBJ1-1,TRBV7-2,-,-,TGTGCCAGCTTATTAAGGCAGGGTGCTGAAGCTTTCTTT,CASLLRQGAEAFF
TRBJ2-7,TRBV5-8,once,-,TGTGCCAGCAGCTTGGGACGGGCCCCCTACGAGCAGTACTTC,CASSLGRAPYEQYF
TRBJ2-7,TRBV6-1,-,-,TGTGCCAGCAGTGCTTGGCGGTTCTACGAGCAGTACTTC,CASSAWRFYEQYF
TRBJ1-2,TRBV4-2,-,-,TGTGCCAGCAGCCAAGATGTGGGGGCGAGGGAGCGGGGCTACACCTTC,CASSQDVGARERGYTF
TRBJ2-5,TRBV6-5,-,TRBD2,TGTGCCAGCAGGCTAGCGGGGGGGCGAGAGACCCAGTACTTC,CASRLAGGRETQYF
TRBJ1-2,TRBV2,few,-,TGTGCCAGCGGATGGAGGGCCCCCGCTGGCTACACCTTC,CASGWRAPAGYTF
TRBJ1-3,TRBV19,-,-,TGTGCCAGTAGTATCTCCGGGGTAGGCCCTGGAAACACCATATATTTT,CASSISGVGPGNTIYF
TRBJ2-3,TRBV7-9,-,TRBD2,TGTGCCAGCAGCAAGCGGGGAGGCCTTGGGGATACGCAGTATTTT,CASSKRGGLGDTQYF
TRBJ1-5,TRBV19,-,-,TGTGCCAGTAGTATCGGAGGTTCCAGTCAGCCCCAGCATTTT,CASSIGGSSQPQHF
TRBJ1-2,TRBV5-1,-,TRBD1,TGCGCCAGCAGCTTGTTGGGACAGGGAGAGGGCTACACCTTC,CASSLLGQGEGYTF
TRBJ1-2,TRBV19,-,-,TGTGCCAGTACGAGGCAGGGCCCTGGCTACACCTTC,CASTRQGPGYTF
TRBJ2-5,TRBV19,-,-,TGTGCCAGTTCACAGCAAGAGACCCAGTACTTC,CASSQQETQYF
TRBJ2-3,TRBV5-1,-,TRBD2,TGCGCCAGCAGCCCCGGGACTAGCGGGGGAGATACGCAGTATTTT,CASSPGTSGGDTQYF
TRBJ2-7,TRBV7-9,-,-,TGTGCCAGCAGCTTACCGGGCAGGGACCGAGCCTACGAGCAGTACTTC,CASSLPGRDRAYEQYF
TRBJ1-2,TRBV5-4,-,-,TGTGCCAGCAGATCCGGGACCGCAAGCTATGGCTACACCTTC,CASRSGTASYGYTF
TRBJ1-2,TRBV11-1,-,-,TGTGCCAGCAGCTTAGCGGCGGGCAAGGGGAACTATGGCTACACCTTC,CASSLAAGKGNYGYTF
TRBJ2-1,TRBV2,-,TRBD2,TGTGCCAGCAGTGATGATGTAGGGGGACTAGCGATCTTC,CASSDDVGGLAIF
TRBJ2-1,TRBV20-1,-,-,TGCAGTGCCGGACAGAGGATTGAGCAGTTCTTC,CSAGQRIEQFF
TRBJ1-1,TRBV6-5,-,-,TGTGCCAGCAGTCGTTTGAGGAACACTGAAGCTTTCTTT,CASSRLRNTEAFF
TRBJ2-2,TRBV4-1,few,-,TGCGCCAGCAGCCAAGTATTTCCCAGGGAGGTCGTGGAGCTGTTTTTT,CASSQVFPREVVELFF
TRBJ2-7,TRBV13,once,-,TGTGCCAGCAGCTTAGGCGGGGGGCGCTACGAGCAGTACTTC,CASSLGGGRYEQYF
TRBJ2-2,TRBV6-1,-,-,TGTGCCAGCAGTAGCGGGAACACCGGGGAGCTGTTTTTT,CASSSGNTGELFF
TRBJ1-3,TRBV28,-,-,TGTGCCAGCACCCTCAGCCACTCTGGAAACACCATATATTTT,CASTLSHSGNTIYF
TRBJ2-3,TRBV13,-,TRBD2,TGTGCCAGCAGCTTAGACCTAGCGGGTAGCACAGATACGCAGTATTTT,CASSLDLAGSTDTQYF
TRBJ2-1,TRBV7-9,-,-,TGTGCCGGGTCTGGGCGGGGGCCCTACAATGAGCAGTTCTTC,CAGSGRGPYNEQFF
TRBJ2-5,TRBV19,-,-,TGTGCCAGTAGTAATTCGCCGGAACAAGAGACCCAGTACTTC,CASSNSPEQETQYF